Presented here are 21 T cell receptor beta chains from one specimen sequenced in a study of T cell responses to AZD1222 COVID-19 vaccine. Sequenced by immunoSEQ multiplex PCR; TCRdb stores in-frame clones only, minus some. The table lists about 140,000 clones, more than 80% of them singletons. This specimen consisted of peripheral blood, obtained on day 0 of MenACWY control vaccination. Receptors were obtained from an adult in good health.

The chain combines TRBV9 with TRBJ2-7; tentatively, D is TRBD2 (6 bases). Trimming took 4 bases from V and 5 from J, leaving 19 bases between them. CDR1 and CDR2 from the germline V gene are SGDLS and YYNGEE. The CDR3 length is 15 residues. Here the CDR3 reads CASSPSRGRFDEQYF. The CDR3 region has the DNA TGTGCCAGCAGCCCCTCTCGGGGGAGGTTCGACGAGCAGTACTTC.

Of note for this clone: The sample holds other DNA sequences that translate to the same CDR3. The gene calls are TRBV19 and TRBJ2-7, with 9 bases that match TRBD2. The CDR3 sequence is 14 residues long. Germline V gene sequence: CDR1 LNHDA, CDR2 SQIVND (reference sequence). The J segment lost 3 bases and the V segment lost 1 base, leaving 1 base of the junction unmatched. The CDR3 sequence is CASSIGSGSYEQYF. CDR3 DNA sequence: TGTGCCAGTAGTATAGGTAGCGGGAGCTACGAGCAGTACTTC.

This clone was seen a few times. The chain links TRBV9 to TRBJ2-7; D remains unclear. The CDR3 length is 14 residues. Germline V gene sequence: CDR1 SGDLS, CDR2 YYNGEE. The ends were cut back, 4 bases at V and 0 bases at J, with 11 bases in the middle. The CDR3 region has the DNA TGTGCCAGCAGCAATGGACCCAGCTCCTACGAGCAGTACTTC. Translation: CASSNGPSSYEQYF.

The chain has TRBV2 and TRBJ2-7, with TRBD1 identical over 7 bases. The CDR3 extends over 15 amino acids. J lost 4 bases, V lost 7 bases, and 13 bases had no gene match. Germline CDR1 and CDR2: SNHLY and FYNNEI. The CDR3 DNA is TGTGCCAGCAAATTCGGGACAGCCGCTATTTACGAGCAGTACTTC. Translating gives CASKFGTAAIYEQYF.

The chain employs TRBV27 and TRBJ2-1; 10 bases are a match to TRBD2. V shed 5 bases, J shed 8 bases, and the junction held 6 bases outside the gene matches. The germline V gene has CDR1 MNHEY and CDR2 SMNVEV (reference sequence). This CDR3 contains 14 residues. CDR3: CASSPGTSVYEQFF. The CDR3 DNA is TGTGCCAGCAGTCCCGGGACTAGCGTATATGAGCAGTTCTTC.

The chain links TRBV15 to TRBJ2-3; tentatively, D is TRBD1 (6 bases). This CDR3 comprises 13 residues. Germline CDR1 and CDR2: LNHNV and YYDKDF (reference sequence). V was pared by 7 bases and J by 0 bases, with 8 bases between. CDR3 loop: CATTGVSTDTQYF. CDR3 DNA sequence: TGTGCCACCACAGGGGTGAGCACAGATACGCAGTATTTT.

This clone showed up just once. The V call is TRBV11-2, the J call TRBJ1-2; D is unresolved. The germline gives CDR1 SGHAT, CDR2 FQNNGV. The ends were cut back, 4 bases at V and 0 bases at J, with 9 bases in the middle. This CDR3 has 14 residues. The CDR3 here is CASSSRASNYGYTF. The CDR3 bases are TGTGCCAGCAGCTCTAGGGCCTCTAACTATGGCTACACCTTC.

The chain uses TRBV5-1 and TRBJ2-5; 13 bases are shared with TRBD2. CDR3 size: 17 residues. Germline lookup yields CDR1 SGHRS and CDR2 YFSETQ. V lost 4 bases to trimming and J lost 2 bases; unmatched junction nucleotides: 8. DNA of the CDR3: TGCGCCAGCAGCAGCCGATTGACTAGCGGGGGGCAAGAGACCCAGTACTTC. Amino acids: CASSSRLTSGGQETQYF.

V gene TRBV30 combines with J gene TRBJ2-7; TRBD2 agrees at 12 bases. The CDR3 is made up of 14 amino acids. The germline CDR1 and CDR2 sequences are GTSNPN and SVGIG (reference sequence). With V trimmed by 3 bases and J by 4 bases, 4 bases remained unmatched. The CDR3 DNA reads TGTGCCTGGAGGGCTAGCGGGAGGGGTTACGAGCAGTACTTC. It codes for CAWRASGRGYEQYF.

This sequence joins TRBV20-1 and TRBJ2-1, with D unclear. Deletions cut 7 bases from V and 6 bases from J, with 7 bases between. The CDR3 consists of 10 residues. In germline, CDR1 is DFQATT, CDR2 SNEGSKA (reference sequence). CDR3 bases: TGCAGTGGCTATGGCAATGAGCAGTTCTTC. This gives the protein CSGYGNEQFF.

The chain employs TRBV5-1 and TRBJ2-1; 9 bases match TRBD2. The V gene end was trimmed by 5 bases and the J gene end by 4 bases; junction bases not matched to a gene: 7. CDR3 length: 15 amino acids. The V gene's germline CDR1 is SGHRS and CDR2 YFSETQ. The CDR3 sequence is CASRVAGGGYNEQFF. As DNA, the CDR3 is TGCGCCAGCAGAGTGGCGGGAGGGGGATACAATGAGCAGTTCTTC.

The chain has TRBV19 and TRBJ2-1; 9 bases line up with TRBD1. This CDR3 comprises 14 residues. Germline CDR1 reads LNHDA; CDR2 reads SQIVND (reference sequence). The ends lost 5 bases at V and 6 bases at J; junction bases unmatched: 5. The DNA of the CDR3 is TGTGCCAGTAGTCGGGACAGGGAGGGCAATGAGCAGTTCTTC. It specifies CASSRDREGNEQFF.

This rearrangement joins TRBV7-3 to TRBJ2-7, with TRBD2 as a possible D gene (6 bases). From germline, CDR1 is SGHTA and CDR2 FQGTGA. CDR3 length equals 15 residues. V lost 2 bases and J lost 3, with 14 bases in between. CDR3 loop: CASSLGGKGNYEQYF. In DNA form, the CDR3 reads TGTGCCAGCAGCTTAGGGGGGAAAGGGAACTACGAGCAGTACTTC.

This chain links TRBV15 with TRBJ2-2, with 8 bases identical to TRBD2. The CDR3 spans 18 residues. V was pared by 0 bases and J by 7 bases, with 13 bases of the junction left unmatched. Germline loops: CDR1 LNHNV, CDR2 YYDKDF (reference sequence). The CDR3 coding sequence is TGTGCCACCAGCAGAGAACCAGGCGGGAGGAGCGTGAACGGGGAGCTGTTTTTT. As protein: CATSREPGGRSVNGELFF. Drawing the rest from reference TRBV15 and TRBJ2-2, the complete variable domain is DAMVIQNPRYQVTQFGKPVTLSCSQTLNHNVMYWYQQKSSQAPKLLFHYYDKDFNNEADTPDNFQSRRPNTSFCFLDIRSPGLGDTAMYLCATSREPGGRSVNGELFFGEGSRLTVL.

J is TRBJ1-4 and V is TRBV30; 8 positions match TRBD1. Trimming removed 0 bases from V and 7 bases from J; junction bases left unmatched: 4. Germline V gene sequence: CDR1 GTSNPN, CDR2 SVGIG (reference sequence). This CDR3 is built from 14 residues. DNA of the CDR3: TGTGCCTGGAGTGTACGCAGGGGGCCTGAAAAACTGTTTTTT. Translated: CAWSVRRGPEKLFF.

This CDR3 is CASRTSGSRVYEQYF. CDR3 nucleotide sequence: TGTGCCAGCAGGACTAGCGGGAGTAGGGTGTACGAGCAGTACTTC. V is TRBV6-5 and J is TRBJ2-7; 12 positions agree with TRBD2. CDR1 is MNHEY and CDR2 is SVGAGI in the germline V gene. This CDR3 has 15 residues. V gave up 6 bases and J gave up 4 bases; unmatched junction bases: 7.

This chain connects TRBV30 to TRBJ1-5, with 7 bases matching TRBD1. Germline CDR1 and CDR2: GTSNPN and SVGIG (reference sequence). The CDR3 is 13 residues long. Trimming took 5 bases from V and 4 from J; bases not matched to a gene: 5. CDR3 coding DNA: TGTGCCTGGGGAGGGACAGAGAATCAGCCCCAGCATTTT. Translating it yields CAWGGTENQPQHF. Looking up the rest from reference TRBV30 and TRBJ1-5 gives the full variable domain: SQTIHQWPATLVQPVGSPLSLECTVEGTSNPNLYWYRQAAGRGLQLLFYSVGIGQISSEVPQNLSASRPQDRQFILSSKKLLLSDSGFYLCAWGGTENQPQHFGDGTRLSIL.

This clone occurred a few times. The chain has TRBV12-5 and TRBJ1-5; D is ambiguous. This CDR3 comprises 15 residues. The V end lost 1 base, the J end lost 1 base, and 8 bases lay between the germline ends. Per the germline V gene, CDR1 is LGHNT and CDR2 is FRNRAP. The CDR3 protein is CASGLALLSNQPQHF. The CDR3 region has the DNA TGTGCTAGTGGTTTGGCGCTCCTGAGCAATCAGCCCCAGCATTTT.

The V call is TRBV27, the J call TRBJ1-1, with unresolved D. CDR1 and CDR2 (germline): MNHEY, SMNVEV (reference sequence). The CDR3 is 17 amino acids. Trimming removed 3 bases at V and 0 bases at J, with 17 bases between. CDR3 amino acids: CASSFYGVGGMNTEAFF. Here the CDR3 DNA reads TGTGCCAGCAGTTTTTATGGGGTAGGAGGCATGAACACTGAAGCTTTCTTT.

The chain joins TRBV9 to TRBJ2-1; TRBD1 matches 9 bases. V gave up 3 bases and J gave up 7 bases; unmatched junction bases: 5. The CDR3 runs to 14 residues. CDR1 SGDLS and CDR2 YYNGEE come from the germline V gene. CDR3 in amino acids: CASSAGTGRNEQFF. As DNA, the CDR3 is TGTGCCAGCAGCGCCGGGACAGGGAGGAATGAGCAGTTCTTC.

The rearrangement uses TRBV25-1 and TRBJ1-5; D uncertain. Trimming removed 4 bases at V and 7 bases at J, with 8 bases between. The CDR3 sequence is 12 residues long. The germline V gene encodes CDR1 MGHDK and CDR2 SYGVNS. The CDR3 DNA follows: TGTGCCAGCAGTGTCGGTTGGCAGCCCCAGCATTTT. Its protein product is CASSVGWQPQHF.